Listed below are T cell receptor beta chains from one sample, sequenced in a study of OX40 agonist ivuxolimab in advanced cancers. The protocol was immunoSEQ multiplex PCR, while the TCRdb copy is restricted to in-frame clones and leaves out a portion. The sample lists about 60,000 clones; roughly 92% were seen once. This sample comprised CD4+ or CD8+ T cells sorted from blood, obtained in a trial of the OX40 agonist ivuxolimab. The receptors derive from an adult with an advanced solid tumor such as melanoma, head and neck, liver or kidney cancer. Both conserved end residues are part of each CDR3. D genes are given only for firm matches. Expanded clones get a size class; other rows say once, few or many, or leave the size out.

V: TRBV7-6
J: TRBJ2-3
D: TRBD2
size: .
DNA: TGTGCCAGCAGCCAGGGACTAGCGGGAGGTCGCACAGATACGCAGTATTTT
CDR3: CASSQGLAGGRTDTQYF

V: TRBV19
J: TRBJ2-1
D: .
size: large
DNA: TGTGCCAGTAGTACAATGACAGGTTCCTACAATGAGCAGTTCTTC
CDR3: CASSTMTGSYNEQFF

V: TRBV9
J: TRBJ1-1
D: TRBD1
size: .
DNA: TGTGCCAGCGGTGGGACAGGCAGGAACACTGAAGCTTTCTTT
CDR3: CASGGTGRNTEAFF

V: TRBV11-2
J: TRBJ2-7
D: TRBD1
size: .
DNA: TGTGCCAGCAGCTTAGGGGGGACAGGGGCCTACGAGCAGTACTTC
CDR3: CASSLGGTGAYEQYF

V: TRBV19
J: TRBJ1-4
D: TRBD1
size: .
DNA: TGTGCCAGTAGTATAATGGGGACAGCCTTTGAAAAACTGTTTTTT
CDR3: CASSIMGTAFEKLFF

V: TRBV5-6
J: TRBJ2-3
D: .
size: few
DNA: TGTGCCAGCAGCTTCGGGACGGAGGGAGATACGCAGTATTTT
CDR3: CASSFGTEGDTQYF

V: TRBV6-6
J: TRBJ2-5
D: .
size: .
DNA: TGTGCCAGCAGTTACACGGGCTACCAAGAGACCCAGTACTTC
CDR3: CASSYTGYQETQYF

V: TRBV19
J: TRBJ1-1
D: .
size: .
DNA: TGTGCCATTCGGACGGGGGGGACTGAAGCTTTCTTT
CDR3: CAIRTGGTEAFF

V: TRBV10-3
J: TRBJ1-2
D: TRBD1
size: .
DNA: TGTGCCATCAGTGAGGGGACAGCCTATGGCTACACCTTC
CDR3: CAISEGTAYGYTF

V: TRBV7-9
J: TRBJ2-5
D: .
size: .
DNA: TGTGCCAGCAGCACTCTTGACGGAGGAAAAGAGACCCAGTACTTC
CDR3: CASSTLDGGKETQYF

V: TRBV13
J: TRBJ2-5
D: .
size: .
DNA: TGTGCCAGCAGCTTGGACAGCCAAGAGACCCAGTACTTC
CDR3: CASSLDSQETQYF

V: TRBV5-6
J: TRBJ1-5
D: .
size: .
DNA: TGTGCCAGCAGCTACGAGGGGGATCAGCCCCAGCATTTT
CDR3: CASSYEGDQPQHF

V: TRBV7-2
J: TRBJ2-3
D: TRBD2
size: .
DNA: TGTGCCAGCAGCTTAGTGGTGGGAGGGCCGGATACGCAGTATTTT
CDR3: CASSLVVGGPDTQYF

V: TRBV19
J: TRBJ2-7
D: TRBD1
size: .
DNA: TGTGCCAGTAGTATTGCGACAGGGGAGACCGGCTACGAGCAGTACTTC
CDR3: CASSIATGETGYEQYF

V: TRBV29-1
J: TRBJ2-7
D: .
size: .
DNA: TGCAGCGTTGTAGCTGAATACGAGCAGTACTTC
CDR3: CSVVAEYEQYF

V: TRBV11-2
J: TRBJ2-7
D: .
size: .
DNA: TGTGCCAGCAGCTTATTGGCAGTTTACGAGCAGTACTTC
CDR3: CASSLLAVYEQYF

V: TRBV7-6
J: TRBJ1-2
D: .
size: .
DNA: TGTGCCAGCAGCGACTATCGAAAGACCTATGGCTACACCTTC
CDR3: CASSDYRKTYGYTF

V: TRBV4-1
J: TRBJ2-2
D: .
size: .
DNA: TGCGCCAGCAGCCAAGATTACACCGGGGAGCTGTTTTTT
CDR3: CASSQDYTGELFF

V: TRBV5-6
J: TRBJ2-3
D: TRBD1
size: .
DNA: TGTGCCAGCAGCCTGGGACAGGGGGGTCCTTGGGAAGATACGCAGTATTTT
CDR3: CASSLGQGGPWEDTQYF

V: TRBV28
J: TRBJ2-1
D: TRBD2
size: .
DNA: TGTGCCAGCAGTTTAACAGGCCTAGCGGTCTACAATGAGCAGTTCTTC
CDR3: CASSLTGLAVYNEQFF

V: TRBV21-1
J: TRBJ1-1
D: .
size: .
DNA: TGTGCCAGCAGCAATTTCGGGGACGCCCTGGGTGAAGCTTTCTTT
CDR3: CASSNFGDALGEAFF

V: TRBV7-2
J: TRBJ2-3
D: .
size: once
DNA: TGTGCCAGCAGCTTAGGTTCTACAGATACGCAGTATTTT
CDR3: CASSLGSTDTQYF

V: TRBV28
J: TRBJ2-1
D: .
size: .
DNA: TGTGCCAGCAGTTTATTTGCGGGGAATGAGCAGTTCTTC
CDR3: CASSLFAGNEQFF

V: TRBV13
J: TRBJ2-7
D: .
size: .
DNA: TGTGCCAGCAGCACCACCAACGGGGCTACCTACGAGCAGTACTTC
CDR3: CASSTTNGATYEQYF

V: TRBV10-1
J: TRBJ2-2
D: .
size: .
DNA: TGCGCCAGCAGTGATACCGGGAGAGAGGGGATTGAGGAGCTGTTTTTT
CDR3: CASSDTGREGIEELFF

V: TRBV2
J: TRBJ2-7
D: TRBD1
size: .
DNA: TGTGCCAGCAGTGACATGAGACAGGGGGACTTCGAGCAGTACTTC
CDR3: CASSDMRQGDFEQYF

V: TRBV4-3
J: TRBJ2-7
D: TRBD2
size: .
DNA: TGCGCCAGCAGCCAGGGACTAGCGGGCCTTAGCTCCTACGAGCAGTACTTC
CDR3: CASSQGLAGLSSYEQYF

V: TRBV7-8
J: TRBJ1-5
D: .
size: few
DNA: TGTGCCAGCAGCTTGGGCAATCAGCCCCAGCATTTT
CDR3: CASSLGNQPQHF

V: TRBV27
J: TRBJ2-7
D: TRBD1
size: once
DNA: TGTGCCAGCAGTTTAAGGACAGGGGGTCTGGACGAGCAGTACTTC
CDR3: CASSLRTGGLDEQYF

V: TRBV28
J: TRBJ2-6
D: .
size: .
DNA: TGTGCCAGCAAAGAGCCTGGGGCCAACGTCCTGACTTTC
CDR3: CASKEPGANVLTF

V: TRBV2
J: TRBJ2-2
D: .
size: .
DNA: TGTGCCAGCAGTTTATCTTCGGGACTGGGGTCCGGGGAGCTGTTTTTT
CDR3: CASSLSSGLGSGELFF

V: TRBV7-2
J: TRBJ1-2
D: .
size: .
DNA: TGTGCCAGCAGCTCCGGGACACCCTATGGCTACACCTTC
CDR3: CASSSGTPYGYTF

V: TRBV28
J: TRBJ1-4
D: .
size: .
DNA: TGTGCCAGCAGTTTTAACGTGGGGGATGAAAAACTGTTTTTT
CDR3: CASSFNVGDEKLFF

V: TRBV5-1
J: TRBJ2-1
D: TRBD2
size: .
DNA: TGCGCCAGCAGCTCATTGACTAGCGGGAGTCGCAATGAGCAGTTCTTC
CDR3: CASSSLTSGSRNEQFF

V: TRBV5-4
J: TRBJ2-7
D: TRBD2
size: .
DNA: TGTGCCAGCAGCTTAGGGACTAGCGGCTTGGGAGAGCAGTACTTC
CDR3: CASSLGTSGLGEQYF

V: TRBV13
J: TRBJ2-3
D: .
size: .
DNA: TGTGCCAGCAGCCGGAGCGCAGAGGTCACAGATACGCAGTATTTT
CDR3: CASSRSAEVTDTQYF

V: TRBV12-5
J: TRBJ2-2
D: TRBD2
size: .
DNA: TGTGCTAGTGGTGCAACTAGCGGGAGGTCGAACACCGGGGAGCTGTTTTTT
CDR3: CASGATSGRSNTGELFF

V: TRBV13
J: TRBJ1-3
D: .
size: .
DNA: TGTGCCAGCAGCTTAGGCGGGGAAAACACCATATATTTT
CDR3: CASSLGGENTIYF

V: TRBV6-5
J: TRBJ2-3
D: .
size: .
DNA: TGTGCCAGCAGTTACTCGAGCGCGGTCACAGATACGCAGTATTTT
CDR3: CASSYSSAVTDTQYF

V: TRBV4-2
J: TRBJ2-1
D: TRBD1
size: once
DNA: TGTGCCAGCACCAGGACAGGGTCTGAGCAGTTCTTC
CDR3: CASTRTGSEQFF

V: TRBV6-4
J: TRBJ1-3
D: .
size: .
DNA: TGTGTCGATCCCCCCGGATCAAACTCTGGAAACACCATATATTTT
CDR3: CVDPPGSNSGNTIYF

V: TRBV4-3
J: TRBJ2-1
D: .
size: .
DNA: TGCGCCAGCAGCAGCCTTACGGCGGGGATCAACAATGAGCAGTTCTTC
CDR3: CASSSLTAGINNEQFF

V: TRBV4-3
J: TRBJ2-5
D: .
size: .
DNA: TGCGCCAGCAGCCAAAATACGGGGACGGAGACCCAGTACTTC
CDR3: CASSQNTGTETQYF

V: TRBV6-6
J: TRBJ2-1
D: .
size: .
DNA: TGTGCCAGCAGTTCCGCACTCAATGAGCAGTTCTTC
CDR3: CASSSALNEQFF

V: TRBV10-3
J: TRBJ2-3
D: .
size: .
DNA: TGTGCCATCAGTGGGTTAAGGGGAGAGAATACAGATACGCAGTATTTT
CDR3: CAISGLRGENTDTQYF

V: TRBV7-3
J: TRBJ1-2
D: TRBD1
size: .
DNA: TGTGCCAGCAGCTTAGGGGACAGCTACTATGGCTACACCTTC
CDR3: CASSLGDSYYGYTF

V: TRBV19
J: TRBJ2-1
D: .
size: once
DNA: TGTGCCAGTACCCGAGAGCTAAGCTCCTACAATGAGCAGTTCTTC
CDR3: CASTRELSSYNEQFF

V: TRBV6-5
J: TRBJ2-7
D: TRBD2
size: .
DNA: TGTGCCAGCAGTTTCGGGACTAGCGGGAGCCACGAGCAGTACTTC
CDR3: CASSFGTSGSHEQYF

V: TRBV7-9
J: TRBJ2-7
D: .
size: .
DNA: TGCGCCAGCAGCCCTACGCGGAGTTTCTCCTACGAGCAGTACTTC
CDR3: CASSPTRSFSYEQYF

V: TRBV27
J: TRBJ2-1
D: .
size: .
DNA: TGTGCCAGCAGTTTATCAGCAGGGGCCTCCTACAATGAGCAGTTCTTC
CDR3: CASSLSAGASYNEQFF

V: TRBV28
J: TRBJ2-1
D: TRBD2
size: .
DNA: TGTGCCAGCAGCTTGCTAACGGGAGGGGGGCAGTTCTTC
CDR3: CASSLLTGGGQFF

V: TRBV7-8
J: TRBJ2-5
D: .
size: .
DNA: TGTGCCAGCAGTTCGGACTGGAATTACCAAGAGACCCAGTACTTC
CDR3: CASSSDWNYQETQYF

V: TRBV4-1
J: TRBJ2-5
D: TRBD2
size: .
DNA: TGCGCCAGCAGCCGGGAGGGTAGCGGGAGGTTGGAGACCCAGTACTTC
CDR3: CASSREGSGRLETQYF

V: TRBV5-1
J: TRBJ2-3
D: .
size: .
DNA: TGCGCCAGCAGCTCGGACGACGGAGAGCCTACGCAGTATTTT
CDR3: CASSSDDGEPTQYF